These 25 T cell receptor beta chains came from one sample sequenced in a study of early T cells in non-severe SARS-CoV-2 infection. A single record per CDR3 protein comes from TCRdb applying MiXCR to the 5' RACE reads. The data show around 67,000 distinct CDR3 sequences, with around a tenth seen just once and 3% to 4% held by the top ten. Input material: whole blood. These receptors were obtained from an adult who was a healthcare worker with PCR-confirmed SARS-CoV-2 infection or an uninfected control (not recorded which).

Ten or more counts support this clonotype. The rearrangement uses TRBV7-9 and TRBJ2-4; TRBD2 matches at 8 bases. CDR1 and CDR2 from the germline V gene are SEHNR and FQNEAQ (reference sequence). J lost 6 bases, V lost 1 base, and 5 bases had no gene match. CDR3 size: 15 residues. The CDR3 DNA is TGTGCCAGCAGCTTAGTGGGACTAGAGGGAAACATTCAGTACTTC. It encodes CASSLVGLEGNIQYF.

This clonotype was recorded many times. The J gene is TRBJ2-7, the V gene TRBV3-1; TRBD2 might be the D (6 bases). Germline CDR1 LGHDT, CDR2 YNNKEL (reference sequence). Trimming took off 2 bases at V and 6 bases at J, with 14 bases between the two ends. The CDR3 consists of 14 residues. Written as DNA, the CDR3 is TGTGCCAGCAGCCAACGGTCAGGGAGGTCCGAGCAGTACTTC. This translates into CASSQRSGRSEQYF.

CDR3: CSVPGTGQETQYF. The CDR3 coding sequence is TGCAGCGTGCCTGGGACAGGACAAGAGACCCAGTACTTC. The rearrangement links TRBV29-1 to TRBJ2-5, with 8 bases identical to TRBD1. With 6 bases clipped from V and 2 bases from J, the junction kept 5 bases outside the gene matches. Germline loops: CDR1 SQVTM, CDR2 ANQGSEA. This CDR3 comprises 13 residues.

This clonotype was counted at least ten times. V and J are TRBV7-2 and TRBJ2-3, with no clear D. CDR1 and CDR2 from the germline V gene are SGHTA and FQGNSA. Trimming removed 3 bases from V and 2 bases from J, with 3 bases in between. This CDR3 contains 12 residues. CDR3 nucleotides: TGTGCCAGCAGCTTCTACACAGATACGCAGTATTTT. It yields the protein CASSFYTDTQYF.

The chain has TRBV15 and TRBJ2-7; 9 bases agree with TRBD2. V was pared by 2 bases and J by 5 bases, with 7 bases of the junction left unmatched. The CDR3 contains 15 residues. Germline CDR1 is LNHNV and CDR2 is YYDKDF (reference sequence). CDR3 in amino acids: CATSRLGTSRNEQYF. The CDR3 DNA sequence: TGTGCCACCAGCAGATTAGGGACTAGCCGTAACGAGCAGTACTTC.

There are many counts of this clonotype. The chain uses TRBV2 and TRBJ2-2; D gene ambiguous. The germline V and J ends were trimmed by 4 bases and 3 bases, with 9 bases remaining between them. CDR1 is SNHLY and CDR2 is FYNNEI in the germline V gene. The CDR3 has 14 amino acids. The CDR3 coding sequence is TGTGCCAGCAGTGGTGAATTGCACACCGGGGAGCTGTTTTTT. Translation gives CASSGELHTGELFF.

Ten or more counts support this clonotype. V usage is TRBV7-2 and J usage is TRBJ1-1; D remains unclear. The germline gives CDR1 SGHTA, CDR2 FQGNSA. There are 16 residues in the CDR3. V shed 1 base and J shed 3 bases, with 15 bases lying between them. The CDR3 DNA reads TGTGCCAGCAGCTTAGGTCCGGTAGGCTTTTACACTGAAGCTTTCTTT. Translated: CASSLGPVGFYTEAFF. The whole variable domain, remainder taken from reference TRBV7-2 and TRBJ1-1, is GAGVSQSPSNKVTEKGKDVELRCDPISGHTALYWYRQSLGQGLEFLIYFQGNSAPDKSGLPSDRFSAERTGGSVSTLTIQRTQQEDSAVYLCASSLGPVGFYTEAFFGQGTRLTVV.

This clonotype was seen many times. The chain links TRBV7-8 to TRBJ1-4; D uncertain. The CDR3 length is 14 residues. In germline, CDR1 is SGHVS, CDR2 FQNEAQ. Trimming took 3 bases from V and 4 from J, leaving 9 bases between them. The CDR3 DNA follows: TGTGCCAGCAGCTTTTACGGGGATAATGAAAAACTGTTTTTT. Translating it yields CASSFYGDNEKLFF.

The table lists this clonotype with a few counts. This sequence joins TRBV6-2 or TRBV6-3 and TRBJ2-7, with D possibly matching TRBD2 (6 bases). This CDR3 has 14 amino acids. CDR1 is MNHEY and CDR2 is SVGEGT in the germline V gene. Trimming stripped 4 bases from V and 5 bases from J, with 15 bases between. The CDR3 spells CASSSGPEGHEQYF. CDR3 nucleotide sequence: TGTGCCAGCAGTTCCGGGCCGGAGGGCCACGAGCAGTACTTC.

This clonotype was seen at least ten times. This chain joins TRBV5-1 and TRBJ1-6; D possibly corresponds to TRBD1 (5 bases). Germline CDR1 reads SGHRS; CDR2 reads YFSETQ. This CDR3 has 16 amino acids. V lost 4 bases, J lost 8 bases, and 19 bases lay in between. CDR3 loop: CASSNAGNPLDSPLHF. In DNA form, the CDR3 reads TGCGCCAGCAGCAACGCAGGGAACCCACTAGATTCACCCCTCCACTTT.

This clonotype was seen at least ten times. The CDR3 nucleotides read TGTGCCAGCAGCTTAGGCGGGAGGGCCCTCGGTCCCCAGTACTTC. Protein product: CASSLGGRALGPQYF. The chain employs TRBV7-8 and TRBJ2-5; 9 bases match TRBD2. The CDR3 covers 15 residues. Germline-derived CDR1 and CDR2 are SGHVS and FQNEAQ. The V gene end was trimmed by 1 base and the J gene end by 9 bases; junction bases not matched to a gene: 9.

This sequence joins TRBV5-1 and TRBJ2-5, with D hard to call. With 0 bases removed from V and 2 bases from J, the gap between germline ends came to 11 bases. Germline values: CDR1 SGHRS, CDR2 YFSETQ. This CDR3 spans 15 amino acids. Here the CDR3 reads CASSLALVVQETQYF. The CDR3 DNA reads TGCGCCAGCAGCTTGGCCCTCGTAGTTCAAGAGACCCAGTACTTC. The full variable domain, with the rest looked up from reference TRBV5-1 and TRBJ2-5, is KAGVTQTPRYLIKTRGQQVTLSCSPISGHRSVSWYQQTPGQGLQFLFEYFSETQRNKGNFPGRFSGRQFSNSRSEMNVSTLELGDSALYLCASSLALVVQETQYFGPGTRLLVL.

This clonotype was detected many times. The chain employs TRBV10-2 and TRBJ2-1, with 9 bases lining up with TRBD2. This CDR3 has 15 residues. The J segment lost 7 bases and the V segment lost 2 bases, leaving 6 bases of the junction unmatched. Germline assignment: CDR1 WSHSY and CDR2 SAAADI. CDR3 protein: CASSETAGGRNEQFF. DNA of the CDR3: TGCGCCAGCAGTGAGACGGCGGGAGGGCGGAATGAGCAGTTCTTC.

This clonotype was seen ten or more times. V is TRBV3-1 and J is TRBJ2-7, with 7 bases that match TRBD1. The germline V gene has CDR1 LGHDT and CDR2 YNNKEL (reference sequence). The junction had 5 bases not matched to a gene; V was cut back by 6 bases and J by 3 bases. This CDR3 spans 13 amino acids. CDR3 region: CASRGQAFYEQYF. The CDR3 region has the DNA TGTGCCAGCAGAGGACAGGCGTTCTACGAGCAGTACTTC.

This clonotype was counted at least ten times. This chain connects TRBV7-8 to TRBJ1-5, with TRBD1 matching over 9 bases. The V gene end was trimmed by 5 bases and the J gene end by 1 base; junction bases not matched to a gene: 12. This CDR3 contains 18 residues. In germline, CDR1 is SGHVS, CDR2 FQNEAQ. The CDR3 reads CASSQRTGEWRSNQPQHF. The CDR3 DNA is TGTGCCAGCAGCCAAAGGACAGGGGAGTGGAGGAGCAATCAGCCCCAGCATTTT.

The J gene is TRBJ2-3, the V gene TRBV11-2; D may match TRBD1 or TRBD2 (5 bases each). V was cut by 3 bases and J by 5 bases, with 9 bases left in between. Germline CDR1 SGHAT, CDR2 FQNNGV. CDR3 size: 13 residues. CDR3 coding DNA: TGTGCCAGCAGCTTCTCGAGGGGAGATACGCAGTATTTT. The encoded protein is CASSFSRGDTQYF.

The chain joins TRBV7-9 to TRBJ2-7; the D is unclear. V was shortened by 5 bases and J by 2 bases, with 19 bases between the two germline ends. From germline, CDR1 is SEHNR and CDR2 FQNEAQ (reference sequence). The CDR3 is 16 amino acids. The CDR3 sequence: CASSQSFVRMPYEQYF. CDR3 coding DNA: TGTGCCAGCAGCCAATCCTTTGTCAGGATGCCCTACGAGCAGTACTTC.

This clonotype appeared a few times. V usage is TRBV13 and J usage is TRBJ2-3; D is unresolved. Trimming removed 4 bases from V and 4 bases from J, with 15 bases in between. Germline V gene lookup returns CDR1 PRHDT and CDR2 FYEKMQ (reference sequence). This CDR3 region has 15 residues. CDR3 nucleotide sequence: TGTGCCAGCAGCTCAGACCCCTTGTTGCCAGATACGCAGTATTTT. Its translation is CASSSDPLLPDTQYF.

The table lists this clonotype with many counts. This chain uses TRBV18 with TRBJ2-2; 8 bases fit TRBD1. Trimming cost V 2 bases and J 3 bases; bases outside gene matches: 5. CDR3 length: 16 residues. Germline CDR1 and CDR2: KGHSH and LQKENI. CDR3 in amino acids: CASSPAGGLHTGELFF. The CDR3 DNA reads as TGTGCCAGCTCACCAGCAGGGGGCCTCCACACCGGGGAGCTGTTTTTT.

This clonotype was counted only a few times. The chain carries TRBV30 and TRBJ2-2; 8 bases map to TRBD2. This CDR3 spans 12 amino acids. CDR1 and CDR2 from the germline V gene are GTSNPN and SVGIG (reference sequence). V was pared by 4 bases and J by 5 bases, with 0 bases of the junction left unmatched. The CDR3 loop is CAWTGGTGELFF. The CDR3 DNA is TGTGCCTGGACGGGAGGGACCGGGGAGCTGTTTTTT.

The chain combines TRBV11-2 with TRBJ2-2; no reliable D call. Germline CDR1 is SGHAT and CDR2 is FQNNGV. The V end was cut by 0 bases, the J end by 7 bases, with 9 bases between. The CDR3 is 14 residues long. The CDR3 coding sequence is TGTGCCAGCAGCTTAGATCGTAGGAACGGGGAGCTGTTTTTT. Translating it yields CASSLDRRNGELFF.

This clonotype was recorded at least ten times. V usage is TRBV4-1 and J usage is TRBJ2-2; 8 bases match TRBD2. Germline V gives CDR1 MGHRA, CDR2 YSYEKL. Unmatched junction bases numbered 5, after V lost 5 bases and J lost 0 bases. The CDR3 is 16 amino acids. The CDR3 here is CASSVAGTPNTGELFF. In DNA, the CDR3 is TGCGCCAGCAGCGTAGCGGGGACTCCGAACACCGGGGAGCTGTTTTTT.

At least ten counts were recorded for this clonotype. This chain joins TRBV4-1 and TRBJ2-5; a possible D gene is TRBD1 (6 bases). This CDR3 contains 17 residues. Trimming left V 0 bases short and J 2 bases short, with 16 bases between. Germline V lookup: CDR1 MGHRA, CDR2 YSYEKL. The CDR3 loop reads CASSQDWLARGQETQYF. The CDR3 DNA reads TGCGCCAGCAGCCAAGATTGGTTAGCGAGGGGGCAAGAGACCCAGTACTTC.

This clonotype was counted only a few times. V is TRBV29-1 and J is TRBJ1-2; 8 bases align to TRBD1. This CDR3 spans 13 amino acids. Germline V CDR1 and CDR2: SQVTM, ANQGSEA. V lost 3 bases, J lost 5 bases, and 5 bases stayed unmatched. The CDR3 loop is CSVEDRERYGYTF. Written as DNA, the CDR3 is TGCAGCGTTGAGGACAGGGAGCGGTATGGCTACACCTTC. Variable domain in full (rest from reference TRBV29-1 and TRBJ1-2): SAVISQKPSRDICQRGTSLTIQCQVDSQVTMMFWYRQQPGQSLTLIATANQGSEATYESGFVIDKFPISRPNLTFSTLTVSNMSPEDSSIYLCSVEDRERYGYTFGSGTRLTVV.

This chain links TRBV12-3 or TRBV12-4 with TRBJ2-1, with TRBD2 matching 7 bases. J was trimmed by 7 bases and V by 5 bases; bases with no gene match: 5. The CDR3 runs 13 residues. The CDR3: CASSLLASNEQFF. CDR3 nucleotides: TGTGCCAGCAGTCTACTAGCGTCGAATGAGCAGTTCTTC.